Listed below are T cell receptor beta chains from one sample, sequenced in a study of blood T cell repertoires in COVID-19. The method was immunoSEQ multiplex PCR; TCRdb's version includes in-frame clones alone and lacks a portion of them. The sample carries fewer than 350,000 clones, 80% to 85% recorded once. Input material: peripheral blood. These receptors came from a woman aged 60-75 years with active or convalescent COVID-19. The CDR3 runs from the conserved cysteine through the conserved F or W. A D gene is named only where the DNA matches it firmly. Clone size is stated in some rows and not others, as once, few, many or a class when expanded.

v_gene	d_gene	abundance	j_gene	CDR3nt	CDR3aa
TRBV5-4	-	many	TRBJ2-7	TGTGCCAGCAGCTTGAGAAGAGGGGAGGCAAACGAGCAGTACTTC	CASSLRRGEANEQYF
TRBV6-6	-	-	TRBJ2-5	TGTGCCAGCACCCAGGGAGAGACCCAGTACTTC	CASTQGETQYF
TRBV5-8	-	-	TRBJ1-4	TGTGCCAGCAAGAAGGGGGCTAATGAAAAACTGTTTTTT	CASKKGANEKLFF
TRBV2	TRBD2	-	TRBJ2-2	TGTGCCAGCAGTGAAGAAGCGGGGGGAAACACCGGGGAGCTGTTTTTT	CASSEEAGGNTGELFF
TRBV10-3	-	-	TRBJ1-5	TGTGCCATCAGTGAGTCTGGGAGGGACCAGCCCCAGCATTTT	CAISESGRDQPQHF
TRBV7-3	-	-	TRBJ1-2	TGTGCCAGCAGCGCCGAGCCGGGACTTTATGGCTACACCTTC	CASSAEPGLYGYTF
TRBV5-1	-	-	TRBJ1-6	TGCGCCAGCAGCTTGGGGGCTGTTAGTTCACCCCTCCACTTT	CASSLGAVSSPLHF
TRBV5-1	TRBD2	-	TRBJ2-1	TGCGCCAGCAGCTCCCTAGCGGGGGGCTACAATGAGCAGTTCTTC	CASSSLAGGYNEQFF
TRBV4-1	TRBD1	-	TRBJ1-5	TGCGCCAGCAGCCAAGGGACGGACAGGGGAGGCAATCAGCCCCAGCATTTT	CASSQGTDRGGNQPQHF
TRBV7-9	-	-	TRBJ2-1	TGTGCCAGCAGCTTAGAAAGGGGCGCCCTGTACAATGAGCAGTTCTTC	CASSLERGALYNEQFF
TRBV10-2	TRBD1	-	TRBJ1-2	TGCGCCAGCAGTGAGCTAGCAGGGGGCTACGGTGGCTACACCTTC	CASSELAGGYGGYTF
TRBV3-1/TRBV3-2	TRBD1	-	TRBJ2-7	TGTGCCAGCAGCCAATCGTCCGGGACAGGGGGCAAGCGTGACGAGCAGTACTTC	CASSQSSGTGGKRDEQYF
TRBV6-2/TRBV6-3	-	-	TRBJ2-1	TGTGCCAGCAGTGCTCGGGAATACAATGAGCAGTTCTTC	CASSAREYNEQFF
TRBV7-3	TRBD1	-	TRBJ1-6	TGTGCCAGCAGCCGGGACAGGGCTCACAATTCACCCCTCCACTTT	CASSRDRAHNSPLHF
TRBV3-1/TRBV3-2	-	few	TRBJ2-4	TGTGCCAGCAGCCTCCGTGTTTCTTCCGGGAAAAACATTCAGTACTTC	CASSLRVSSGKNIQYF
TRBV29-1	-	once	TRBJ1-1	TGCAGCGGTCGACAGGTTTTGAACACTGAAGCTTTCTTT	CSGRQVLNTEAFF
TRBV3-1/TRBV3-2	-	-	TRBJ1-3	TGTGCCAGCAGCCAAGATGAGGGGGCTGGAAACACCATATATTTT	CASSQDEGAGNTIYF
TRBV29-1	TRBD1	-	TRBJ2-3	TGCAGCGTTTTAGGACAGGGGGTGGGGGATACGCAGTATTTT	CSVLGQGVGDTQYF
TRBV1	-	few	TRBJ2-1	TGCACCAGCGCCCAGGAGGTAAGCTCCTACAATGAGCAGTTCTTC	CTSAQEVSSYNEQFF
TRBV15	TRBD1	few	TRBJ2-1	TGTGCCACCAGCAGATGGACAGGCTACAATGAGCAGTTCTTC	CATSRWTGYNEQFF
TRBV6-6	-	-	TRBJ1-1	TGTGCCAGCGGGAAAGGACAAGAAGCTTTCTTT	CASGKGQEAFF
TRBV2	-	-	TRBJ2-3	TGTGCCAGCAGTACAAACCGAATCACAGATACGCAGTATTTT	CASSTNRITDTQYF